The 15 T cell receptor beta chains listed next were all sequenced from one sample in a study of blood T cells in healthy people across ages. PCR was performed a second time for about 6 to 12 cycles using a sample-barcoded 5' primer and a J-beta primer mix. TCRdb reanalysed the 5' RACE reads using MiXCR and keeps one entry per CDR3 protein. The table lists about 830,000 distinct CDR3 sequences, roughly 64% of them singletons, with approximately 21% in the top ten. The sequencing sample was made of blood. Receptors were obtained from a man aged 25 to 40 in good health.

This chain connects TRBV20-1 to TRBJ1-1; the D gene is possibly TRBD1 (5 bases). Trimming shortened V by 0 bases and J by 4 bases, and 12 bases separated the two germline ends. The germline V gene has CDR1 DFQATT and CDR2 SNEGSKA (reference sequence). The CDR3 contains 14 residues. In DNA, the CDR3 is TGCAGTGCTAGAGATCAGGGACTCGGCACTGAAGCTTTCTTT. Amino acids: CSARDQGLGTEAFF.

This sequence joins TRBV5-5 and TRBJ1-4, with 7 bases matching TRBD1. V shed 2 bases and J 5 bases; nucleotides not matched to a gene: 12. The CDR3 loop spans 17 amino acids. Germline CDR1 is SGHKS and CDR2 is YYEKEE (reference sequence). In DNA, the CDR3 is TGTGCCAGCAGCTTTTGGGGGACAGAAGCTATGAATGAAAAACTGTTTTTT. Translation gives CASSFWGTEAMNEKLFF.

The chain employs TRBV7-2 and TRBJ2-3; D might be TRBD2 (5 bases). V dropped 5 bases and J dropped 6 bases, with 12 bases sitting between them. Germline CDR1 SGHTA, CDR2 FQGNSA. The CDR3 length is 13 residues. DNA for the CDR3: TGTGCCAGCAGCCCCCAGTCGGGGGATACGCAGTATTTT. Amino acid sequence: CASSPQSGDTQYF.

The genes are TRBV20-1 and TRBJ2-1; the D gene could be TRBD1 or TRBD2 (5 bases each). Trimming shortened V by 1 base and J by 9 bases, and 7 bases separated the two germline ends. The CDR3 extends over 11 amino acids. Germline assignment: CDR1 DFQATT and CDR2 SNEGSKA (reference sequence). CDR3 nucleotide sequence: TGCAGTGCTAGAGGGGACGGTGAGCAGTTCTTC. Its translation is CSARGDGEQFF.

In DNA, the CDR3 is TGTGCCAGCAGCCCCGGGGGGGCCGGCCCTAATTACAATGAGCAGTTCTTC. Translating it yields CASSPGGAGPNYNEQFF. The chain is built from TRBV13 and TRBJ2-1; 8 bases line up with TRBD2. From germline, CDR1 is PRHDT and CDR2 FYEKMQ (reference sequence). V lost 5 bases to trimming and J lost 4 bases; unmatched junction nucleotides: 13. The CDR3 is made up of 17 amino acids.

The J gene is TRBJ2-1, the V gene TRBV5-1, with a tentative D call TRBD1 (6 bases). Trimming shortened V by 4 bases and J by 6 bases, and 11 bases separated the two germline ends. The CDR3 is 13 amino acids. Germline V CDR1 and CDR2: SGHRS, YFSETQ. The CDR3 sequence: CASSIGQSNEQFF. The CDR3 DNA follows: TGCGCCAGCAGCATCGGACAGAGCAATGAGCAGTTCTTC.

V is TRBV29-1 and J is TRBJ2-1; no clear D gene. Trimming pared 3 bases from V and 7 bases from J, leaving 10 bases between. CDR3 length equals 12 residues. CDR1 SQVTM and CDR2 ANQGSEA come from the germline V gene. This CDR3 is CSVDGPGNEQFF. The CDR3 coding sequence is TGCAGCGTTGACGGGCCCGGGAATGAGCAGTTCTTC.

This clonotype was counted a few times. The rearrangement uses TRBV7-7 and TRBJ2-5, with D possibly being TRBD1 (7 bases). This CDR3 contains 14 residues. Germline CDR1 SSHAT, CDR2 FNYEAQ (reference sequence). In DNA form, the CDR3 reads TGTGCTAGCGGAGAGGGGACAGCTCAAGAGACCCAGTACTTC. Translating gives CASGEGTAQETQYF.

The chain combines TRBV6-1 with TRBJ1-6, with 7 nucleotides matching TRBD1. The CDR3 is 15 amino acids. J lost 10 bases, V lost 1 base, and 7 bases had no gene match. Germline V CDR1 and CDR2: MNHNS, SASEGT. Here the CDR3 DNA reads TGTGCCAGCAGTGAAGGGACAGGTTTAACCTCACCCCTCCACTTT. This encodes CASSEGTGLTSPLHF.

The CDR3 coding sequence is TGTGCCAGCAGCGGGCACGTCCAAGAGACCCAGTACTTC. Its translation: CASSGHVQETQYF. The V and J genes are TRBV9 and TRBJ2-5; no reliable D call. The CDR3 is 13 residues long. Trimming stripped 3 bases from V and 1 base from J, with 7 bases between. CDR1 is SGDLS, CDR2 YYNGEE, per germline.

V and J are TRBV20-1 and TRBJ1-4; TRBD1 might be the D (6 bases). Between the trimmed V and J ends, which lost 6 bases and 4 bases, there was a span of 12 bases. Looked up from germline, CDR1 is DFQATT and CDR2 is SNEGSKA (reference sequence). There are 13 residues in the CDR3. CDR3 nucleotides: TGCAGTGCCCCAGGACAGTATAATGAAAAACTGTTTTTT. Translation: CSAPGQYNEKLFF.

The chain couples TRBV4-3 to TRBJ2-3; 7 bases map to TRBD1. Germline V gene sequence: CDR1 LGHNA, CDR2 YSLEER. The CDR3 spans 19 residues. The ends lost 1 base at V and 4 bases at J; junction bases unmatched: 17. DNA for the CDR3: TGCGCCAGCAGCCAAGGTCCCAGATCAACAGGGGAAGTGGCAGATACGCAGTATTTT. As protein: CASSQGPRSTGEVADTQYF.

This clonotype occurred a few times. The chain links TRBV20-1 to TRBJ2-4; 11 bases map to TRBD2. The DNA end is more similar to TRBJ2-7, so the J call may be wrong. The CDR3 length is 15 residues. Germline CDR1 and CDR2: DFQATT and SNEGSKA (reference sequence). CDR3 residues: CSAGDSGRATYEQYF. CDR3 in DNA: TGCAGTGCTGGGGATAGCGGGAGGGCGACCTACGAGCAGTACTTC.

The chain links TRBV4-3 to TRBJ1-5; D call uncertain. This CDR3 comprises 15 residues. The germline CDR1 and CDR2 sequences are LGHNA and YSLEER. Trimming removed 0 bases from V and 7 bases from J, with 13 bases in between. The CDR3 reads CASSQDLGREQPQHF. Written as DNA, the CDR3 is TGCGCCAGCAGCCAAGATTTAGGGCGGGAGCAGCCCCAGCATTTT.

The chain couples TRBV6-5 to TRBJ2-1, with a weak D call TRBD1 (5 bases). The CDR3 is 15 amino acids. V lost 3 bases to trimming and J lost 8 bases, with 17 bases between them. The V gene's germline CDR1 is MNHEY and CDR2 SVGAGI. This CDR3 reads CASSYGHPQRYEQFF. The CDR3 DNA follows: TGTGCCAGCAGTTATGGACACCCACAGAGATATGAGCAGTTCTTC.